Listed below are T cell receptor beta chains from one sample, sequenced in a study of blood T cell repertoires in COVID-19. Clones were sequenced by immunoSEQ multiplex PCR, and TCRdb holds only the in-frame ones, with some missing. Counted here are approximately 300,000 clones, 87% occurring once; the ten biggest clones make up roughly 2%. Sequenced: peripheral blood. These receptors were collected from a man aged 18 to 29 with active or convalescent COVID-19. CDR3s include the opening cysteine and the closing phenylalanine or tryptophan. Fields, in order: CDR3 protein, CDR3 DNA, V gene, J gene, D gene, clone size. A D gene is named only where the DNA matches it firmly. Only part of the rows carry a size: once, few, many, or a class if the clone is expanded.

CDR3: CASSFGGQTNEKLFF
DNA: TGTGCCAGCAGCTTTGGGGGACAGACTAATGAAAAACTGTTTTTT
V: TRBV11-2
J: TRBJ1-4
D: TRBD1
size: .

CDR3: CASSQNRDGRYEQYF
DNA: TGTGCCAGCAGCCAAAACCGGGACGGGAGGTACGAGCAGTACTTC
V: TRBV14
J: TRBJ2-7
D: TRBD2
size: .

CDR3: CASSSGQGYEQFF
DNA: TGTGCCAGTAGTTCCGGTCAGGGCTATGAGCAGTTCTTC
V: TRBV19
J: TRBJ2-1
D: .
size: .

CDR3: CASSHTEGQETQYF
DNA: TGTGCCAGCAGCCACACGGAGGGACAAGAGACCCAGTACTTC
V: TRBV14
J: TRBJ2-5
D: .
size: .

CDR3: CASSPPGQEAFF
DNA: TGCGCCAGCAGCCCGCCGGGACAGGAAGCTTTCTTT
V: TRBV5-1
J: TRBJ1-1
D: TRBD1
size: .

CDR3: CASSLRQGQGNTIYF
DNA: TGTGCCAGCAGCTTACGTCAGGGGCAGGGAAACACCATATATTTT
V: TRBV13
J: TRBJ1-3
D: .
size: .

CDR3: CASSSRTGSIYEQYF
DNA: TGTGCCAGCAGCTCCCGGACAGGGAGTATCTACGAGCAGTACTTC
V: TRBV11-2
J: TRBJ2-7
D: TRBD1
size: .

CDR3: CASTPGRGRSYEQYF
DNA: TGTGCCAGCACCCCTGGCAGGGGTAGGTCCTACGAGCAGTACTTC
V: TRBV7-2
J: TRBJ2-7
D: .
size: .

CDR3: CASSWRTGSGYTF
DNA: TGCGCCAGCAGCTGGAGGACAGGGAGCGGCTACACCTTC
V: TRBV5-1
J: TRBJ1-2
D: TRBD1
size: once

CDR3: CATSRDWSGTGDYEQYF
DNA: TGTGCCACCAGCAGAGATTGGTCCGGGACAGGGGACTACGAGCAGTACTTC
V: TRBV15
J: TRBJ2-7
D: TRBD1
size: .

CDR3: CASSDRDRGNTEAFF
DNA: TGTGCCAGCAGCGACCGGGACAGGGGGAACACTGAAGCTTTCTTT
V: TRBV9
J: TRBJ1-1
D: TRBD1
size: .

CDR3: CASSLGQGAQETQYF
DNA: TGTGCCAGCTCACTTGGACAGGGGGCCCAAGAGACCCAGTACTTC
V: TRBV18
J: TRBJ2-5
D: TRBD1
size: .

CDR3: CASSQGTEQFF
DNA: TGTGCCAGTAGTCAGGGTACTGAGCAGTTCTTC
V: TRBV19
J: TRBJ2-1
D: .
size: .

CDR3: CASSVGRVGRGEQFF
DNA: TGTGCCAGCAGCGTAGGTCGGGTAGGGCGGGGTGAGCAGTTCTTC
V: TRBV9
J: TRBJ2-1
D: .
size: .

CDR3: CASSRWTSGSGDTQYF
DNA: TGTGCCAGCAGCCGATGGACTAGCGGGAGTGGAGATACGCAGTATTTT
V: TRBV7-9
J: TRBJ2-3
D: TRBD2
size: .

CDR3: CSVAGRVSYNEQFF
DNA: TGCAGCGTGGCAGGAAGAGTCTCCTACAATGAGCAGTTCTTC
V: TRBV29-1
J: TRBJ2-1
D: .
size: .

CDR3: CASAGGTDTQYF
DNA: TGTGCCAGCGCCGGGGGCACAGATACGCAGTATTTT
V: TRBV27
J: TRBJ2-3
D: .
size: .

CDR3: CASSLTWRGTDTQYF
DNA: TGTGCCAGCAGCTTGACGTGGAGGGGCACAGATACGCAGTATTTT
V: TRBV5-5
J: TRBJ2-3
D: .
size: .

CDR3: CASSLRAGGTDTQYF
DNA: TGTGCCAGCAGCCTTAGAGCGGGGGGCACAGATACGCAGTATTTT
V: TRBV3-1/TRBV3-2
J: TRBJ2-3
D: TRBD2
size: .

CDR3: CARGGLADQETQYF
DNA: TGTGCCAGAGGAGGGCTAGCGGACCAAGAGACCCAGTACTTC
V: TRBV6-8
J: TRBJ2-5
D: TRBD2
size: .

CDR3: CSVGLLAGGQQFF
DNA: TGCAGCGTTGGGTTGCTAGCGGGAGGCCAACAGTTCTTC
V: TRBV29-1
J: TRBJ2-1
D: TRBD2
size: once

CDR3: CASSYSSSSYNEQFF
DNA: TGTGCCAGCAGCTACTCGAGTAGCTCCTACAATGAGCAGTTCTTC
V: TRBV7-2
J: TRBJ2-1
D: .
size: .

CDR3: CASSITGTSGTDTQYF
DNA: TGCGCCAGCAGCATAACCGGGACTAGCGGCACAGATACGCAGTATTTT
V: TRBV5-1
J: TRBJ2-3
D: TRBD2
size: .

CDR3: CASSSGLGNTGELFF
DNA: TGTGCCAGCAGCTCGGGGTTGGGGAACACCGGGGAGCTGTTTTTT
V: TRBV7-8
J: TRBJ2-2
D: .
size: .

CDR3: CASSLVLGGYNEQFF
DNA: TGCGCCAGCAGCTTGGTTCTCGGGGGTTACAATGAGCAGTTCTTC
V: TRBV5-1
J: TRBJ2-1
D: .
size: .

CDR3: CASSNRDRGQPQHF
DNA: TGTGCCAGCAGTAACCGGGACAGGGGGCAGCCCCAGCATTTT
V: TRBV28
J: TRBJ1-5
D: TRBD1
size: .

CDR3: CASSPRGKGGYTF
DNA: TGTGCCAGCAGCCCCCGGGGAAAAGGGGGCTACACCTTC
V: TRBV7-6
J: TRBJ1-2
D: .
size: .

CDR3: CASSLQGGTEAFF
DNA: TGTGCCAGCAGCTTACAGGGAGGCACTGAAGCTTTCTTT
V: TRBV11-2
J: TRBJ1-1
D: .
size: .

CDR3: CASSLAGNGYEKLFF
DNA: TGCGCCAGCAGCTTAGCAGGGAACGGCTATGAAAAACTGTTTTTT
V: TRBV5-1
J: TRBJ1-4
D: .
size: .

CDR3: CASSTGQGSYEQYF
DNA: TGCGCCAGCAGCACCGGACAGGGATCCTACGAGCAGTACTTC
V: TRBV5-1
J: TRBJ2-7
D: TRBD1
size: .

CDR3: CASSLEPGQPNYGYTF
DNA: TGCGCCAGCAGCTTGGAGCCGGGACAGCCAAACTATGGCTACACCTTC
V: TRBV5-1
J: TRBJ1-2
D: TRBD1
size: once

CDR3: CASSFSRGLSSLRAFF
DNA: TGTGCCAGCAGCTTTAGCAGGGGGCTGAGCTCCTTAAGGGCTTTCTTT
V: TRBV11-2
J: TRBJ1-1
D: TRBD1
size: .

CDR3: CASNPNAGIRSDTQYF
DNA: TGTGCCAGCAATCCTAATGCAGGGATAAGGTCAGATACGCAGTATTTT
V: TRBV27
J: TRBJ2-3
D: .
size: .

CDR3: CASSLKDRTYTDTQYF
DNA: TGTGCCAGCAGCCTAAAGGACAGGACATACACAGATACGCAGTATTTT
V: TRBV7-6
J: TRBJ2-3
D: TRBD1
size: .

CDR3: CASSPRVGAASTGELFF
DNA: TGTGCCAGCTCACCACGCGTGGGGGCGGCGAGTACCGGGGAGCTGTTTTTT
V: TRBV18
J: TRBJ2-2
D: .
size: .

CDR3: CASSSMREPSYNEQFF
DNA: TGTGCCAGCAGTTCAATGCGGGAGCCTTCCTACAATGAGCAGTTCTTC
V: TRBV6-6
J: TRBJ2-1
D: TRBD2
size: few

CDR3: CASSDSGFNQPQHF
DNA: TGTGCCAGCAGTGATTCCGGGTTCAATCAGCCCCAGCATTTT
V: TRBV25-1
J: TRBJ1-5
D: .
size: .

CDR3: CASSPLLQRVASPGTDTQYF
DNA: TGTGCCAGCTCACCACTCTTACAAAGAGTAGCGAGCCCGGGGACAGATACGCAGTATTTT
V: TRBV18
J: TRBJ2-3
D: .
size: .